Listed here are 16 T cell receptor beta chains from one sample, sequenced in a study of cytomegalovirus exposure and HLA in healthy donors (dated by TCRdb to about 2017). Library construction relied on the immunoSEQ multiplex PCR assay. TCRdb carries this immuneACCESS record with in-frame sequences only. Its versions omit some clonotypes, under half of them owing to an unresolved V gene in the studies checked, with the rest unexplained. This sample is represented by about 160,000 clones; roughly 96% of them were singletons. 0.89% of the sample rests with the top ten. Sequencing was carried out using PBMCs. The source is a woman aged 18 to 35 in good health and CMV-seronegative.

The chain links TRBV4-1 to TRBJ1-3; perhaps TRBD1 as D (6 bases). This CDR3 contains 14 residues. Trimming left V 6 bases short and J 4 bases short, with 13 bases between. CDR1 and CDR2 from the germline V gene are MGHRA and YSYEKL. CDR3 nucleotide sequence: TGCGCCAGCAGAGGGGGAGGGACAGGAAACACCATATATTTT. This gives the protein CASRGGGTGNTIYF.

The rearrangement joins TRBV2 to TRBJ2-7; D unclear. CDR3 length: 13 amino acids. V gave up 4 bases and J gave up 2 bases, with 9 bases separating them. Germline CDR1 and CDR2: SNHLY and FYNNEI. For the CDR3, the DNA is TGTGCCAGCAGTGTTACTATGGCCTACGAGCAGTACTTC. It yields the protein CASSVTMAYEQYF.

The V and J genes are TRBV4-2 and TRBJ2-3, with D maybe TRBD2 (6 bases). Per germline, CDR1 LGHNA and CDR2 YNFKEQ. The V end lost 4 bases, the J end lost 0 bases, and 20 bases lay between the germline ends. The CDR3 is 18 amino acids. The CDR3 DNA is TGTGCCAGCAGCCCCCCAAGCGGGTTCGGGGGAAGCACAGATACGCAGTATTTT. It translates to CASSPPSGFGGSTDTQYF.

This clone appeared a single time. The gene calls are TRBV15 and TRBJ2-1, with D possibly TRBD2 on 6 matching bases. CDR1 LNHNV and CDR2 YYDKDF come from the germline V gene (reference sequence). This CDR3 has 11 amino acids. V was cut by 5 bases and J by 13 bases, with 12 bases left in between. This CDR3 reads CATSSEGSQFF. The CDR3 region has the DNA TGTGCCACCAGCTCGGAGGGTTCCCAGTTCTTC.

The rearrangement uses TRBV19 and TRBJ1-3, with D unclear. Trimming removed 5 bases at V and 0 bases at J, with 8 bases between. CDR3 length: 14 residues. Germline V lookup: CDR1 LNHDA, CDR2 SQIVND (reference sequence). In DNA form, the CDR3 reads TGTGCCAGTAGTTTCCGGAGCTCTGGAAACACCATATATTTT. This gives the protein CASSFRSSGNTIYF.

The chain carries TRBV2 and TRBJ1-5, with D tentatively TRBD1 (6 bases). This CDR3 spans 12 amino acids. CDR1 is SNHLY and CDR2 is FYNNEI in the germline V gene. Trimming shortened V by 8 bases and J by 6 bases, and 11 bases separated the two germline ends. CDR3 DNA: TGTGCCAGCGGTGGGGGGCCTCAGCCCCAGCATTTT. This gives the protein CASGGGPQPQHF.

This clone came up once. The chain links TRBV27 to TRBJ2-7, with a weak D call TRBD2 (7 bases). The germline V gene encodes CDR1 MNHEY and CDR2 SMNVEV (reference sequence). The CDR3 is 16 residues long. Trimming shortened V by 1 base and J by 4 bases, and 17 bases separated the two germline ends. The CDR3 sequence is CASSLYRSGGLYEQYF. CDR3 DNA: TGTGCCAGCAGTTTATATCGATCGGGGGGCCTTTACGAGCAGTACTTC.

The rearrangement uses TRBV6-1 and TRBJ1-2; D remains ambiguous. Trimming cost V 8 bases and J 7 bases, with 14 bases left between them. Germline CDR1 reads MNHNS; CDR2 reads SASEGT. The CDR3 contains 12 residues. The DNA for the CDR3 is TGTGCCAGCCGGGAGTCCTATCCTGGCTACACCTTC. Translated, it gives CASRESYPGYTF.

The V call is TRBV5-1, the J call TRBJ2-2, with 9 bases fitting TRBD1. CDR1 SGHRS and CDR2 YFSETQ come from the germline V gene. There are 16 residues in the CDR3. J gave up 4 bases and V 0 bases, and 4 bases lay outside the gene matches. CDR3 nucleotides: TGCGCCAGCAGCTTGGCACAGGGGGCTCCCACCGGGGAGCTGTTTTTT. It is translated as CASSLAQGAPTGELFF.

The CDR3 DNA follows: TGTGCCAGCAGCTTAGAAGGCGGGGGGGCACTCGAGCAGTACTTC. The encoded protein is CASSLEGGGALEQYF. This chain links TRBV7-2 with TRBJ2-7; 9 positions match TRBD2. In germline, CDR1 is SGHTA, CDR2 FQGNSA. The V gene end was trimmed by 1 base and the J gene end by 6 bases; junction bases not matched to a gene: 7. This CDR3 spans 15 amino acids.

V and J are TRBV6-1 and TRBJ2-5; 7 bases line up with TRBD2. There are 17 residues in the CDR3. Germline V CDR1 and CDR2: MNHNS, SASEGT. Unmatched junction bases numbered 14, after V lost 2 bases and J lost 5 bases. The CDR3 DNA sequence: TGTGCCAGCAGTGAACAGCTCGGGACTACTCTCGGGGAGACCCAGTACTTC. Translated: CASSEQLGTTLGETQYF.

The gene calls are TRBV5-6 and TRBJ1-1, with 7 bases identical to TRBD1. This CDR3 region has 15 residues. From germline, CDR1 is SGHDT and CDR2 YYEEEE. V lost 1 base, J lost 4 bases, and 7 bases stayed unmatched. This chain's CDR3 is CASSLTGVVSTEAFF. CDR3 nucleotides: TGTGCCAGCAGCTTGACAGGGGTAGTATCCACTGAAGCTTTCTTT.

CDR3 protein: CASGNREWTGELFF. CDR3 DNA sequence: TGTGCCAGCGGAAACAGGGAGTGGACCGGGGAGCTGTTTTTT. The V and J genes are TRBV25-1 and TRBJ2-2; tentative D call: TRBD1 (6 bases). Trimming removed 8 bases at V and 5 bases at J, with 15 bases between. The CDR3 has 14 residues. Germline CDR1 and CDR2: MGHDK and SYGVNS.

The genes are TRBV2 and TRBJ1-4; 11 nucleotides align to TRBD1. V gave up 4 bases and J gave up 8 bases; unmatched junction bases: 12. Germline values: CDR1 SNHLY, CDR2 FYNNEI. The CDR3 is 17 amino acids. The CDR3 DNA reads as TGTGCCAGCAGTGGATTGGACAGGGGGCGCTTGGGCGAAAAACTGTTTTTT. Protein: CASSGLDRGRLGEKLFF.

V gene TRBV11-2 combines with J gene TRBJ2-1; no clear D gene. There are 15 residues in the CDR3. Per the germline V gene, CDR1 is SGHAT and CDR2 is FQNNGV. Trimming removed 5 bases at V and 8 bases at J, with 19 bases between. The CDR3 spells CASSQNPGLYDEQFF. The DNA for the CDR3 is TGTGCCAGCAGCCAGAACCCAGGCTTATACGATGAGCAGTTCTTC.

The count of this clone is one. The chain recombines TRBV19 with TRBJ1-1; D unclear. Trimming took 4 bases from V and 4 from J, leaving 7 bases between them. Germline lookup yields CDR1 LNHDA and CDR2 SQIVND (reference sequence). CDR3 length equals 12 residues. CDR3 bases: TGTGCCAGTAGTACGCGGGGCACTGAAGCTTTCTTT. This encodes CASSTRGTEAFF.